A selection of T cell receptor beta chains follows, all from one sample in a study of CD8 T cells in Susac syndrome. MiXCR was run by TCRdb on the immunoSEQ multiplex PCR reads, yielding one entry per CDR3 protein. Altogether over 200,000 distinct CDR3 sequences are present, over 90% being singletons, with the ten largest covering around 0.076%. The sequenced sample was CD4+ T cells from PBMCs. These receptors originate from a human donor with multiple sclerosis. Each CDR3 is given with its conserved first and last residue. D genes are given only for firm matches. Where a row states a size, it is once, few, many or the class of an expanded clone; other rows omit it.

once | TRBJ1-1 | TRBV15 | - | CATAPGPMNTEAFF | TGTGCCACCGCGCCAGGGCCAATGAACACTGAAGCTTTCTTT
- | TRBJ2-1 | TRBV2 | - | CASSAYTDGEFF | TGTGCCAGCAGTGCGTATACGGACGGGGAGTTCTTC
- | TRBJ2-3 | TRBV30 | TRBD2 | CAWRVSGGGYAQYF | TGTGCCTGGAGAGTTAGCGGGGGCGGATATGCGCAGTATTTT
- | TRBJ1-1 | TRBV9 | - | CASSASGLANTEAFF | TGTGCCAGCAGCGCATCAGGGCTAGCGAACACTGAAGCTTTCTTT
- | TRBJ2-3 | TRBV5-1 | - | CASSLEPRGDTQYF | TGCGCCAGCAGCTTGGAGCCCCGGGGAGATACGCAGTATTTT
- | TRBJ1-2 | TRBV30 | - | CAWSVGRLNYGYTF | TGTGCCTGGAGTGTAGGCCGACTTAACTATGGCTACACCTTC
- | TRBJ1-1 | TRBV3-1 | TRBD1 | CASSQYQTGRTEAFF | TGTGCCAGCAGCCAGTACCAGACAGGGAGGACTGAAGCTTTCTTT
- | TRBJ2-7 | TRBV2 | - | CASRVQVYEQYF | TGTGCCAGCCGGGTGCAAGTCTACGAGCAGTACTTC
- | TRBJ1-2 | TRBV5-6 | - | CASSLTPSGYGYTF | TGTGCCAGCAGCTTGACCCCTTCGGGCTATGGCTACACCTTC
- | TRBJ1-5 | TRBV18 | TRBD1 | CASSPFEAGGNNQPQHF | TGTGCCAGCTCACCTTTCGAGGCAGGGGGAAACAATCAGCCCCAGCATTTT
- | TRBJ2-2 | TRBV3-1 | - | CASSQDMQKTGELFF | TGTGCCAGCAGCCAAGATATGCAGAAGACCGGGGAGCTGTTTTTT
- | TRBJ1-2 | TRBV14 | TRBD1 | CASSLGTATNYGYTF | TGTGCCAGCAGCCTCGGGACAGCCACTAACTATGGCTACACCTTC
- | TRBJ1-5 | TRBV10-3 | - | CAISERSGSNQPQHF | TGTGCCATCAGTGAGCGGTCAGGTAGCAATCAGCCCCAGCATTTT
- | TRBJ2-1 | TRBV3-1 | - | CASSQAYTINEQFF | TGTGCCAGCAGCCAAGCTTATACTATCAATGAGCAGTTCTTC
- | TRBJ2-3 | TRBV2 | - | CASSEEPGIDTQYF | TGTGCCAGCAGTGAAGAGCCGGGGATAGATACGCAGTATTTT
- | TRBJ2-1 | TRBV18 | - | CATAPEGGSSYNEQFF | TGTGCCACCGCACCGGAGGGCGGAAGCTCCTACAATGAGCAGTTCTTC
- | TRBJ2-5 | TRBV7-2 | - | CASSLSLGPQETQYF | TGTGCCAGCAGCCTTAGTCTAGGGCCCCAAGAGACCCAGTACTTC
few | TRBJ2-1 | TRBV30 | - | CAWSHGGVSYNEQFF | TGTGCCTGGAGCCACGGCGGGGTCTCCTACAATGAGCAGTTCTTC
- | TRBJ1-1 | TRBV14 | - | CASSQLPRRVITEAFF | TGTGCCAGCAGCCAACTTCCTCGCAGGGTGATCACTGAAGCTTTCTTT
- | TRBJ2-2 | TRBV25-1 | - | CASSEWGPNTGELFF | TGTGCCAGCAGTGAATGGGGTCCGAACACCGGGGAGCTGTTTTTT
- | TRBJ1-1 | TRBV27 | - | CASSFDARTGTEAFF | TGTGCCAGCAGTTTTGATGCCCGAACGGGCACTGAAGCTTTCTTT
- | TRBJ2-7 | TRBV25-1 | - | CASSESGDIYEQYF | TGTGCCAGCAGTGAATCGGGAGATATCTACGAGCAGTACTTC
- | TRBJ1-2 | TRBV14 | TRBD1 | CASSPYLGQVNYGYTF | TGTGCCAGCAGCCCTTACTTGGGACAGGTTAACTATGGCTACACCTTC
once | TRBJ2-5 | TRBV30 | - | CAWSYAKTRARETQYF | TGTGCCTGGAGCTATGCCAAAACACGAGCAAGAGAGACCCAGTACTTC
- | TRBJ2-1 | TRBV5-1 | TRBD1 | CASSSDRQQFF | TGCGCCAGCAGCTCGGACAGGCAGCAGTTCTTC
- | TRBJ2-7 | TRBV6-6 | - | CASSSPGGAREQYF | TGTGCCAGCAGTTCCCCAGGGGGGGCGAGAGAGCAGTACTTC
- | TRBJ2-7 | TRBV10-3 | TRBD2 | CAANPSGGGTYEQYF | TGTGCCGCCAACCCTAGCGGGGGGGGAACCTACGAGCAGTACTTC
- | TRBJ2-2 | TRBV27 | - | CASSLSRSNTGELFF | TGTGCCAGCAGTTTAAGTAGGAGTAACACCGGGGAGCTGTTTTTT
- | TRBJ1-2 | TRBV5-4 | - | CASSLDRTINYGYTF | TGTGCCAGCAGTCTTGATAGGACTATTAACTATGGCTACACCTTC
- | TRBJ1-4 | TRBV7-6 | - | CASSSPSSPEKLFF | TGTGCCAGCAGCTCTCCATCCTCCCCCGAAAAACTGTTTTTT
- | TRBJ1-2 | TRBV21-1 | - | CASSKVSGRGGNYGYTF | TGTGCCAGCAGCAAAGTATCTGGCAGGGGCGGAAATTATGGCTACACCTTC
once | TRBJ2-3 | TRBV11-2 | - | CASSLGSSDPSDTQYF | TGTGCCAGCAGCTTGGGATCTAGCGATCCTTCAGATACGCAGTATTTT
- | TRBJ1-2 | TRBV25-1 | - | CASSDDGRANGYTF | TGTGCCAGCAGTGACGATGGTAGAGCTAATGGCTACACCTTC
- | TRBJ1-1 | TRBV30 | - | CAFTQALEGTEAFF | TGTGCCTTTACTCAGGCCCTTGAAGGCACTGAAGCTTTCTTT
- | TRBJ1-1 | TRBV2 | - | CARTGTEAFF | TGTGCTCGCACGGGTACTGAAGCTTTCTTT
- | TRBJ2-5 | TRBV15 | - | CATSRLKETQYF | TGTGCCACCAGCAGGCTGAAAGAGACCCAGTACTTC
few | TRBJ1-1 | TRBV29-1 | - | CSVEVLENTEAFF | TGCAGCGTTGAAGTTTTGGAGAACACTGAAGCTTTCTTT
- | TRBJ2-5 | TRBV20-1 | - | CSALLGETQYF | TGCAGTGCTCTCCTGGGGGAGACCCAGTACTTC
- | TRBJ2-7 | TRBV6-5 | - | CASSSTAIPNEQYF | TGTGCCAGCAGCTCCACAGCTATCCCTAACGAGCAGTACTTC
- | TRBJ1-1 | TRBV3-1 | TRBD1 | CASSQAGQGPNTEAFF | TGTGCCAGCAGCCAAGCGGGACAGGGCCCGAACACTGAAGCTTTCTTT
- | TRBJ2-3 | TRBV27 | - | CASSPRGVTQYF | TGTGCCAGCAGTCCTCGAGGAGTTACGCAGTATTTT
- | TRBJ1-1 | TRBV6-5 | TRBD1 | CASSPGQARQAFF | TGTGCCAGCAGCCCGGGACAGGCTCGACAAGCTTTCTTT
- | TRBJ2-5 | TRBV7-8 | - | CASSLLTETQYF | TGTGCCAGCAGCTTATTGACGGAGACCCAGTACTTC
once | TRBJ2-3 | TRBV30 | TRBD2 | CAWSVERDTDTQYF | TGTGCCTGGAGTGTGGAGCGGGACACAGATACGCAGTATTTT
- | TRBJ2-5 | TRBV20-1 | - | CSALVGGQETQYF | TGCAGCGCTCTGGTGGGGGGTCAAGAGACCCAGTACTTC
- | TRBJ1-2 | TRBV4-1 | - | CASSPVGLRGYTF | TGCGCCAGCAGCCCAGTTGGACTGCGCGGCTACACCTTC
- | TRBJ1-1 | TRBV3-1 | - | CASSPSLENTEAFF | TGTGCCAGCAGCCCTTCCCTCGAGAACACTGAAGCTTTCTTT
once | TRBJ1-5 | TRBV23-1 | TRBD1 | CASSQSVRGREGNQPQHF | TGCGCCAGCAGTCAAAGTGTTAGGGGGCGCGAGGGCAATCAGCCCCAGCATTTT
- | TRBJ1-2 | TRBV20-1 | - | CSARDHGDLGYGYTF | TGCAGTGCTAGAGATCACGGTGACTTGGGCTATGGCTACACCTTC
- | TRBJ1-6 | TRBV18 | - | CASSPGIDANSPLHF | TGTGCCAGCTCCCCGGGGATCGACGCGAATTCACCCCTCCACTTT
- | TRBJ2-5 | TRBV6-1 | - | CASSGLLQETQYF | TGTGCCAGCAGTGGGCTCCTCCAAGAGACCCAGTACTTC
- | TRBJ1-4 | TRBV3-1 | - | CASAQGASEKLFF | TGTGCCAGCGCCCAAGGTGCCAGTGAAAAACTGTTTTTT
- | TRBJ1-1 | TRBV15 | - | CATSRDRTANTEAFF | TGTGCCACCAGCAGAGATAGGACAGCGAACACTGAAGCTTTCTTT
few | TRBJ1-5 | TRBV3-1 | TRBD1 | CASSPGGYSNQPQHF | TGTGCCAGCAGCCCAGGGGGATATAGCAATCAGCCCCAGCATTTT
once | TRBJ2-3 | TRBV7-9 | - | CASSLDRWSTDTQYF | TGTGCCAGCAGCTTGGACAGATGGAGCACAGATACGCAGTATTTT
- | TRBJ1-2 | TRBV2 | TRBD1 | CASSVDKGGLGYTF | TGTGCCAGCAGTGTGGATAAAGGGGGCCTTGGCTACACCTTC
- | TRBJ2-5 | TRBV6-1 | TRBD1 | CASSEPWTGGRETQYF | TGTGCCAGCAGTGAACCTTGGACAGGGGGCAGGGAGACCCAGTACTTC
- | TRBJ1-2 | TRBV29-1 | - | CSVEAGGLLGDTF | TGCAGCGTTGAAGCGGGAGGGCTCCTGGGCGACACCTTC
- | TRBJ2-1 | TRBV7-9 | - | CASSLAGTSYNEQFF | TGTGCCAGCAGCTTAGCTGGGACATCCTACAATGAGCAGTTCTTC